The entry that follows covers one T cell receptor (beta chain) sequence. Its antigen is still unknown. The donors belonged to the roughly 130-subject validation cohort, separate from the approximately 700-subject first cohort. This specimen comes from a study of cytomegalovirus exposure and HLA in healthy donors. Study information: The same platform used for the approximately 700 first-cohort repertoires was also used for the 120 or so validation repertoires, as a later analysis reported.

This CDR3 spans 15 amino acids. The ends lost 5 bases at V and 9 bases at J; junction bases unmatched: 4. From germline, CDR1 is MNHNS and CDR2 SASEGT. The data were produced by immunoSEQ multiplex PCR, yet TCRdb's version contains in-frame clones alone and is incomplete. The sample carries a few hundred thousand clones, 90% recorded once. Study conclusions and caveats: Diagnosis of cytomegalovirus status made by the classifier reportedly showed high specificity and sensitivity. There were some public TCRs occurring in many donors, but most TCR sequences were rare.

The J gene is TRBJ2-1, the V gene TRBV6-1; TRBD2 matches at 16 bases. Sequenced input: PBMCs. This receptor was obtained from a woman aged 25 to 39 in good health and CMV-seronegative. CDR3 DNA: TGTGCCAGCAGTTCCGGGACTAGCGGGAGGGGTGAGCAGTTCTTC. As protein: CASSSGTSGRGEQFF.